This TCR beta chain was captured in a study of beta chain features in type 1 diabetes. Expressed TCRB transcripts were sequenced, since all the RNA that had been isolated was reverse transcribed. Here immunoSEQ multiplex PCR was the method, and the copy in TCRdb shows in-frame clones only, minus some. The sample has under 300,000 clones; under 8.5% are singletons. Trimming removed 5 bases from V and 4 bases from J; junction bases left unmatched: 11. Per the germline V gene, CDR1 is LNHDA and CDR2 is SQIVND (reference sequence). This CDR3 is built from 15 residues. Study findings and constraints: Type 1 diabetes patients showed fewer insertions and more deletions at VDJ junctions.

This clone has more than one count but fewer than ten. Its antigen is still unknown. V is TRBV19 and J is TRBJ2-7; 7 nucleotides line up with TRBD1. The sequencing input was central memory CD4+ T cells from blood. This TCR derives from a woman aged 18-30 years in good health. The CDR3, as DNA: TGTGCCAGTAGTGAGTCGGCAGGGGGTAGGTACGAGCAGTACTTC. It yields the protein CASSESAGGRYEQYF.